One and the same sample provided the 25 T cell receptor beta chains below, sequenced in a study of cytomegalovirus exposure and HLA in healthy donors. It was with 60 Vbeta and 13 Jbeta primers that the PCR ran. This table comes from immunoSEQ multiplex PCR, and its TCRdb copy is limited to in-frame clones, with some not included. The table shows 150,000 to 200,000 clones, with around 83% occurring only once. The material sequenced was PBMCs. Source of these receptors: a man between 50 and 59 years old in good health and CMV-seropositive.

The genes are TRBV18 and TRBJ2-2; 7 nucleotides agree with TRBD2. The V segment lost 8 bases and the J segment 0 bases; nucleotides outside the gene matches: 9. The CDR3 runs 16 residues. Germline V gives CDR1 KGHSH, CDR2 LQKENI. CDR3 protein: CASLHRDYANTGELFF. CDR3 nucleotides: TGTGCCAGCCTACACCGGGACTACGCGAACACCGGGGAGCTGTTTTTT.

J is TRBJ1-2 and V is TRBV6-5; 8 nucleotides match TRBD1. CDR3 length: 13 amino acids. V was clipped by 8 bases and J by 6 bases; unmatched bases: 8. The germline V gene has CDR1 MNHEY and CDR2 SVGAGI. Here the CDR3 reads CASGGQGLHGYTF. The CDR3 region has the DNA TGTGCCAGCGGTGGACAGGGCCTACATGGCTACACCTTC.

The chain couples TRBV29-1 to TRBJ2-1, with D perhaps TRBD2 (5 bases). Per the germline V gene, CDR1 is SQVTM and CDR2 is ANQGSEA. V gave up 8 bases and J gave up 10 bases, with 24 bases separating them. The CDR3 sequence is 14 residues long. The CDR3 here is CSSPGPLESGEQFF. CDR3 in DNA: TGCAGCTCCCCCGGGCCCCTAGAGAGCGGCGAGCAGTTCTTC.

The chain combines TRBV5-4 with TRBJ2-2; the D gene is possibly TRBD1 (6 bases). The germline V and J ends were trimmed by 1 base and 3 bases, with 13 bases remaining between them. The CDR3 totals 16 residues. From germline, CDR1 is SGHNT and CDR2 YYREEE (reference sequence). CDR3 sequence: CASSLTPGVDTGELFF. DNA for the CDR3: TGTGCCAGCAGCTTGACCCCAGGGGTGGACACCGGGGAGCTGTTTTTT.

V gene TRBV5-1 combines with J gene TRBJ2-5; 7 positions match TRBD1. CDR3 length: 16 residues. J lost 0 bases, V lost 4 bases, and 9 bases had no gene match. Germline CDR1 and CDR2: SGHRS and YFSETQ. The CDR3 here is CASSPWDRANQETQYF. CDR3 bases: TGCGCCAGCAGCCCTTGGGACAGAGCTAACCAAGAGACCCAGTACTTC. The variable domain in full, with the rest retrieved from reference TRBV5-1 and TRBJ2-5, is KAGVTQTPRYLIKTRGQQVTLSCSPISGHRSVSWYQQTPGQGLQFLFEYFSETQRNKGNFPGRFSGRQFSNSRSEMNVSTLELGDSALYLCASSPWDRANQETQYFGPGTRLLVL.

V gene TRBV9 combines with J gene TRBJ2-2, with 7 bases matching TRBD2. CDR1 and CDR2 from the germline V gene are SGDLS and YYNGEE. The CDR3 loop spans 14 amino acids. With V trimmed by 6 bases and J by 4 bases, 6 bases remained unmatched. The chain's CDR3 is CASNPGGGTGELFF. The CDR3 DNA follows: TGTGCCAGCAATCCGGGGGGAGGCACCGGGGAGCTGTTTTTT.

The CDR3 DNA sequence: TGCAGCGTTGTAAGACAGACATATGGGGAGACCCAGTACTTC. This sequence encodes CSVVRQTYGETQYF. This chain joins TRBV29-1 and TRBJ2-5, with D possibly matching TRBD1 (5 bases). This CDR3 is built from 14 residues. Germline values: CDR1 SQVTM, CDR2 ANQGSEA. V was trimmed by 4 bases and J by 5 bases, leaving 17 bases between them.

This clone was recorded once. The chain combines TRBV5-4 with TRBJ2-1, with 10 bases fitting TRBD1. V was pared by 4 bases and J by 7 bases, with 5 bases of the junction left unmatched. This CDR3 is 14 amino acids long. Germline-derived CDR1 and CDR2 are SGHNT and YYREEE (reference sequence). CDR3 in DNA: TGTGCCAGCAGCCGACAGGGGGCGCTGAATGAGCAGTTCTTC. As protein: CASSRQGALNEQFF.

The chain is built from TRBV19 and TRBJ1-5, with D possibly matching TRBD1 (5 bases). The germline CDR1 and CDR2 sequences are LNHDA and SQIVND (reference sequence). V was pared by 3 bases and J by 5 bases, with 11 bases between. This CDR3 comprises 14 residues. The CDR3 region is CASSIDSFYQPQHF. As DNA, the CDR3 is TGTGCCAGTAGTATTGACAGCTTCTATCAGCCCCAGCATTTT.

The chain combines TRBV5-1 with TRBJ2-7; TRBD2 is a possible D gene (5 bases). CDR1 is SGHRS, CDR2 YFSETQ, per germline. Trimming left V 0 bases short and J 3 bases short, with 7 bases between. This CDR3 is 13 amino acids long. CDR3 residues: CASSLASFYEQYF. CDR3 sequence (DNA): TGCGCCAGCAGCTTGGCTAGCTTCTACGAGCAGTACTTC.

The chain couples TRBV2 to TRBJ1-2; possibly TRBD1 for D (5 bases). V gave up 6 bases and J gave up 4 bases, with 15 bases separating them. Germline V gives CDR1 SNHLY, CDR2 FYNNEI. This CDR3 has 14 residues. CDR3 amino acids: CASSLQGGGYGYTF. The CDR3, as DNA: TGTGCCAGCAGCCTTCAGGGAGGTGGCTATGGCTACACCTTC.

The table lists this clone with many counts. This rearrangement joins TRBV28 to TRBJ1-5, with D possibly matching TRBD1 (6 bases). Germline CDR1 is MDHEN and CDR2 is SYDVKM. Trimming shortened V by 6 bases and J by 0 bases, and 18 bases separated the two germline ends. This CDR3 comprises 17 residues. The CDR3 sequence is CASSPLDRYDSNQPQHF. CDR3 nucleotides: TGTGCCAGCAGCCCTCTAGACAGGTACGATAGCAATCAGCCCCAGCATTTT.

The count of this clone is one. The chain has TRBV5-8 and TRBJ1-1; 8 nucleotides agree with TRBD1. Germline V gene lookup returns CDR1 SGHTS and CDR2 YDEGEE. The CDR3 runs to 17 residues. The J segment lost 3 bases and the V segment lost 2 bases, leaving 12 bases of the junction unmatched. The CDR3 DNA sequence: TGTGCCAGCAGCTTTGGACCAGGGGGCGTCCGGGACACTGAAGCTTTCTTT. Amino acids: CASSFGPGGVRDTEAFF.

V usage is TRBV2 and J usage is TRBJ2-7, with 10 bases matching TRBD2. V lost 2 bases to trimming and J lost 4 bases; unmatched junction nucleotides: 5. Germline assignment: CDR1 SNHLY and CDR2 FYNNEI. This CDR3 is built from 15 residues. The CDR3 here is CASSERLAGAYEQYV. The CDR3 DNA is TGTGCCAGCAGTGAAAGGCTAGCGGGAGCTTACGAGCAGTACGTC.

The table lists this clone with many counts. The gene calls are TRBV5-6 and TRBJ2-7, with 11 bases lining up with TRBD2. The CDR3 is 18 residues long. Germline V gene lookup returns CDR1 SGHDT and CDR2 YYEEEE. Trimming cost V 0 bases and J 0 bases; bases outside gene matches: 8. Written as DNA, the CDR3 is TGTGCCAGCAGCTTGGCACTAGCGGGGGTCCAGAGCTCCTACGAGCAGTACTTC. This gives the protein CASSLALAGVQSSYEQYF.

The chain's CDR3 is CASSTTVGSYEQYF. CDR3 coding DNA: TGTGCCAGCAGCACGACAGTAGGTTCCTACGAGCAGTACTTC. The chain links TRBV5-5 to TRBJ2-7; tentative D call: TRBD1 (5 bases). The CDR3 sequence is 14 residues long. The germline V gene has CDR1 SGHKS and CDR2 YYEKEE (reference sequence). V was trimmed by 4 bases and J by 1 base, leaving 12 bases between them.

The chain has TRBV27 and TRBJ1-2; a possible D gene is TRBD1 (6 bases). The germline V gene encodes CDR1 MNHEY and CDR2 SMNVEV (reference sequence). V was clipped by 2 bases and J by 6 bases, with 10 bases between them. The CDR3 covers 13 residues. The CDR3 region has the DNA TGTGCCAGCAGTTTAAGAGGACAGCATGGCTACACCTTC. Translated: CASSLRGQHGYTF.

The chain combines TRBV6-5 with TRBJ2-2; 10 bases line up with TRBD2. The germline gives CDR1 MNHEY, CDR2 SVGAGI. CDR3 length: 16 amino acids. V was pared by 0 bases and J by 6 bases, with 4 bases of the junction left unmatched. CDR3 nucleotide sequence: TGTGCCAGCAGTTACTCGAGCGGGGGGGCCGCCGGGGAGCTGTTTTTT. It translates to CASSYSSGGAAGELFF.

The chain joins TRBV5-1 to TRBJ2-7; D not resolved. Germline CDR1 reads SGHRS; CDR2 reads YFSETQ. The ends were cut back, 0 bases at V and 2 bases at J, with 9 bases in the middle. The CDR3 contains 14 residues. As DNA, the CDR3 is TGCGCCAGCAGCTTGGGGGCACAAACCTACGAGCAGTACTTC. It yields the protein CASSLGAQTYEQYF.

This clone occurred a few times. The CDR3 DNA sequence: TGCAGCATCCCAATCCCGGCGGGGGGGCCTCAGTACTTC. It codes for CSIPIPAGGPQYF. The rearrangement joins TRBV29-1 to TRBJ2-5; 9 bases map to TRBD2. The CDR3 length is 13 residues. Germline V gene lookup returns CDR1 SQVTM and CDR2 ANQGSEA. J lost 11 bases, V lost 8 bases, and 15 bases had no gene match.

This clone appeared once. The chain has TRBV10-3 and TRBJ2-7; TRBD2 might be the D (5 bases). Germline V gives CDR1 ENHRY, CDR2 SYGVKD. The germline V and J ends were trimmed by 8 bases and 3 bases, with 14 bases remaining between them. This CDR3 has 13 residues. CDR3 sequence (DNA): TGTGCCATCGCAAGGACTGACAACTACGAGCAGTACTTC. Protein: CAIARTDNYEQYF.

V and J are TRBV2 and TRBJ1-2, with 11 bases lining up with TRBD1. Germline CDR1 and CDR2: SNHLY and FYNNEI. V shed 6 bases and J 7 bases; nucleotides not matched to a gene: 4. The CDR3 length is 13 residues. The CDR3 region has the DNA TGTGCCAGCAGGGAGGGACAGGGGGGTGGCTACACCTTC. Its protein product is CASREGQGGGYTF.

This rearrangement joins TRBV5-1 to TRBJ1-1; a possible D gene is TRBD1 (6 bases). The germline V gene has CDR1 SGHRS and CDR2 YFSETQ. The CDR3 contains 17 residues. The ends were cut back, 1 base at V and 4 bases at J, with 20 bases in the middle. CDR3 protein: CASSLRTGSAESTEAFF. The CDR3 DNA follows: TGCGCCAGCAGCTTGCGTACAGGGTCCGCCGAGAGCACTGAAGCTTTCTTT.

V and J are TRBV5-5 and TRBJ1-6; D unclear. Germline V gene sequence: CDR1 SGHKS, CDR2 YYEKEE (reference sequence). CDR3 length: 12 residues. Trimming stripped 3 bases from V and 5 bases from J, with 3 bases between. CDR3: CASSSNNSPLHF. DNA for the CDR3: TGTGCCAGCAGCTCAAATAATTCACCCCTCCACTTT.

V and J are TRBV7-9 and TRBJ1-1, with D perhaps matching TRBD1 (5 bases). This CDR3 has 12 amino acids. Deletions cut 4 bases from V and 6 bases from J, with 9 bases between. CDR1 is SEHNR and CDR2 is FQNEAQ in the germline V gene (reference sequence). CDR3 nucleotide sequence: TGTGCCAGCAGCTCCCAGGGCGCTGAAGCTTTCTTT. The encoded protein is CASSSQGAEAFF.